The TCR beta chain described here comes from a study of control samples from healthy donors and cancer patients (dated by TCRdb to 2018 to 2020). The library was made by the immunoSEQ multiplex PCR assay. The table comes from immuneACCESS by way of TCRdb, which keeps in-frame sequences with V and J called. Part of the clones is missing from these tables; in studies checked, under half for an unresolved V gene and the rest for unknown reasons. In this sample the table shows some 130,000 clones, roughly 89% of which occur a single time. The ten largest clones add up to about 5.5% of the sample. A word on this clone: What antigen it recognizes has not been identified. No base qualities exist here, and no much larger clone lies one base off it. The sample carries other DNA sequences with the same CDR3.

Inclusive of the bounding cysteine and phenylalanine, the CDR3 is 13 residues long. Of all the DNA, just the CDR3 is kept, 39 bases in frame from base 1. At the junction V is shortened by 2 bases and J by 1 base, with 3 bases in between. The chain is encoded by TRBV12-3 or TRBV12-4 joined to TRBJ1-5, with no confidently assigned D gene. This TCR was recovered from a man aged 18 to 30 in good health. Sequencing was done on a sample of blood. The CDR3 in this case is CASSLRSNQPQHF. The DNA sequence is given as TGTGCCAGCAGTTTAAGGAGCAATCAGCCCCAGCATTTT.